This T cell receptor beta chain was retrieved from a study of CD8 T cells in Susac syndrome. TEMRA cells underwent FACS enrichment and CD8+ and CD4+ T cells underwent negative isolation. The CDR3 is 14 amino acids. The ends lost 5 bases at V and 3 bases at J; junction bases unmatched: 5. Germline CDR1 and CDR2: SGHTA and FQGNSA. Random hexamers were used to reverse transcribe 0.5 to 1 ug of RNA. The CDR3 of TCR beta was amplified by immunoSEQ multiplex PCR across 54 Vbeta and 13 Jbeta. TCRdb itself ran the immunoSEQ multiplex PCR reads through MiXCR, one entry per CDR3 protein. The repertoire holds over 130,000 distinct CDR3 sequences, with around 95% as singletons.

The chain combines TRBV7-2 with TRBJ2-7; 9 bases are a match to TRBD2. The receptor was isolated from a human donor with multiple sclerosis. The sample consisted of CD4+ T cells from PBMCs. DNA for the CDR3: TGTGCCAGCAGCCCTAGCGGGGTCGGCTACGAGCAGTACTTC. Its protein product is CASSPSGVGYEQYF.